The 22 T cell receptor beta chains reported below all come from one sample, sequenced in a study of shared clonotypes between healthy human individuals (dated by TCRdb to 2020 to 2022). Libraries were made using the immunoSEQ multiplex PCR assay. This is the immuneACCESS table as TCRdb keeps it, with only in-frame sequences that have V and J called. A part of the clones is gone; compared with another copy, unresolved V genes explain less than half, and the rest is unexplained. The sample contains almost 750,000 clones, over 55% of them found a single time. The ten largest clones represent approximately 1.7% of the sample. Input material: memory CD4+ T cells sorted from blood. What the cell subset or site label conveys for this sample: CD45RA-negative fraction. These receptors were collected from a woman in her 30s in good health.

The chain couples TRBV5-6 to TRBJ1-5; D remains unclear. The CDR3 has 14 amino acids. CDR1 is SGHDT, CDR2 YYEEEE, per germline. The V gene lost 4 bases and the J gene lost 3 bases, with 11 bases spanning the gap. The DNA for the CDR3 is TGTGCCAGCAGCCTAGGGTTTTTCAATCAGCCCCAGCATTTT. Translation: CASSLGFFNQPQHF.

Points on this clone: A read error is possible here, since a much larger clone lies one base away. The chain is built from TRBV28 and TRBJ2-7; 8 bases fit TRBD2. This CDR3 spans 15 amino acids. The germline V gene encodes CDR1 MDHEN and CDR2 SYDVKM. Written as DNA, the CDR3 is TGTGTCAGCAGTTTATCCGGGGGGGCGACCTACGAGCAGTACTTC. It encodes CVSSLSGGATYEQYF.

The rearrangement uses TRBV29-1 and TRBJ1-4; tentative D call: TRBD1 (6 bases). The CDR3 is 14 residues long. Deletions cut 5 bases from V and 2 bases from J, with 12 bases between. Germline V lookup: CDR1 SQVTM, CDR2 ANQGSEA. For the CDR3, the DNA is TGCAGCGTTTCCAGGGGTTCGACTAATGAAAAACTGTTTTTT. Its translation: CSVSRGSTNEKLFF. The full variable domain, rest sourced from reference TRBV29-1 and TRBJ1-4, is SAVISQKPSRDICQRGTSLTIQCQVDSQVTMMFWYRQQPGQSLTLIATANQGSEATYESGFVIDKFPISRPNLTFSTLTVSNMSPEDSSIYLCSVSRGSTNEKLFFGSGTQLSVL.

The J gene is TRBJ2-1, the V gene TRBV20-1; TRBD1 is a possible D gene (6 bases). The CDR3 has 9 residues. V lost 3 bases to trimming and J lost 14 bases, with 8 bases between them. Germline V gives CDR1 DFQATT, CDR2 SNEGSKA (reference sequence). The chain's CDR3 is CSARQGKFF. CDR3 nucleotides: TGCAGTGCTAGGCAGGGGAAGTTCTTC.

V and J are TRBV5-4 and TRBJ2-7; TRBD2 is a possible D gene (5 bases). The CDR3 runs 15 residues. The germline gives CDR1 SGHNT, CDR2 YYREEE (reference sequence). Between the trimmed V and J ends, which lost 1 base and 2 bases, there was a span of 13 bases. CDR3 nucleotides: TGTGCCAGCAGCTTGTCGTCTACCGGGACCTACGAGCAGTACTTC. Protein sequence: CASSLSSTGTYEQYF.

The chain couples TRBV9 to TRBJ2-5; TRBD2 matches 9 bases. CDR1 is SGDLS, CDR2 YYNGEE, per germline. Trimming removed 0 bases from V and 4 bases from J; junction bases left unmatched: 4. The CDR3 covers 15 residues. This chain's CDR3 is CASSVEGLAIETQYF. The CDR3 bases are TGTGCCAGCAGCGTAGAGGGACTAGCTATAGAGACCCAGTACTTC.

The V gene is TRBV27, the J gene TRBJ2-5; D is perhaps TRBD1 (6 bases). Germline V lookup: CDR1 MNHEY, CDR2 SMNVEV (reference sequence). The CDR3 runs 14 residues. V lost 5 bases, J lost 2 bases, and 12 bases lay in between. DNA for the CDR3: TGTGCCAGCAGTAAACAGGGTAATCAAGAGACCCAGTACTTC. Translating it yields CASSKQGNQETQYF.

The V gene is TRBV29-1, the J gene TRBJ1-2; 9 bases match TRBD1. The J segment lost 4 bases and the V segment lost 6 bases, leaving 6 bases of the junction unmatched. The germline V gene encodes CDR1 SQVTM and CDR2 ANQGSEA. The CDR3 length is 13 residues. In nucleotides, the CDR3 is TGCAGCGTATTACAGGGGGCCGGCTATGGCTACACCTTC. It codes for CSVLQGAGYGYTF.

The chain joins TRBV7-2 to TRBJ2-2; no reliable D call. The ends were cut back, 5 bases at V and 5 bases at J, with 6 bases in the middle. This CDR3 region has 12 residues. The germline CDR1 and CDR2 sequences are SGHTA and FQGNSA. The CDR3 reads CASSVPTGELFF. CDR3 nucleotides: TGTGCCAGCAGCGTACCGACCGGGGAGCTGTTTTTT. Based on the CDR3 plus reference TRBV7-2 and TRBJ2-2, the full variable domain is GAGVSQSPSNKVTEKGKDVELRCDPISGHTALYWYRQSLGQGLEFLIYFQGNSAPDKSGLPSDRFSAERTGGSVSTLTIQRTQQEDSAVYLCASSVPTGELFFGEGSRLTVL.

The CDR3 DNA follows: TGTGCCACCAGCAGGGCCCTTGGGGGAGCTAACTATGGCTACACCTTC. Translated, it gives CATSRALGGANYGYTF. The rearrangement uses TRBV15 and TRBJ1-2; D is perhaps TRBD1 (5 bases). From germline, CDR1 is LNHNV and CDR2 YYDKDF (reference sequence). The CDR3 has 16 amino acids. Trimming pared 3 bases from V and 0 bases from J, leaving 14 bases between.

The chain joins TRBV7-9 to TRBJ2-7, with TRBD2 as a possible D gene (6 bases). This CDR3 has 15 amino acids. The V end was cut by 2 bases, the J end by 4 bases, with 15 bases between. Germline V gene lookup returns CDR1 SEHNR and CDR2 FQNEAQ (reference sequence). CDR3 in amino acids: CASSLTTTGGYEQYF. Here the CDR3 DNA reads TGTGCCAGCAGCTTAACCACTACCGGGGGATACGAGCAGTACTTC.

The CDR3 DNA is TGTGCCAGCTCACCTGACCGGGACAGGGAGGAGACCCAGTACTTC. Translated: CASSPDRDREETQYF. The rearrangement links TRBV18 to TRBJ2-5; 9 positions match TRBD1. There are 15 residues in the CDR3. The ends lost 3 bases at V and 5 bases at J; junction bases unmatched: 7. Per germline, CDR1 KGHSH and CDR2 LQKENI.

This chain connects TRBV6-5 to TRBJ1-5; D is perhaps TRBD1 (6 bases). The CDR3 is 15 residues long. The V gene's germline CDR1 is MNHEY and CDR2 SVGAGI. V was cut by 5 bases and J by 4 bases, with 15 bases left in between. The CDR3 reads CASSTGTYLNQPQHF. The DNA for the CDR3 is TGTGCCAGCAGTACCGGGACATACCTGAATCAGCCCCAGCATTTT.

Note on this clone: A much bigger clone sits one base away, suggesting this may be a read error. The chain uses TRBV2 and TRBJ2-1; D not certain. This CDR3 region has 11 residues. The germline gives CDR1 SNHLY, CDR2 FYNNEI. The V gene lost 5 bases and the J gene lost 3 bases, with 2 bases spanning the gap. CDR3 sequence reads: CASSNYNEQFF. Written as DNA, the CDR3 is TGTGCCAGCAGTAACTACAATGAGCAGTTCTTC.

The chain couples TRBV2 to TRBJ2-1; TRBD2 agrees at 10 bases. The CDR3 has 13 amino acids. Germline trimming cut 6 bases from V and 6 bases from J; bases unmatched to any gene: 2. Germline lookup yields CDR1 SNHLY and CDR2 FYNNEI. CDR3 sequence reads: CASRASGSNEQFF. Written as DNA, the CDR3 is TGTGCCAGCAGGGCTAGCGGGAGCAATGAGCAGTTCTTC.

Only a few counts were recorded for this clone. The chain joins TRBV6-5 to TRBJ2-7; TRBD2 matches 9 bases. In germline, CDR1 is MNHEY, CDR2 SVGAGI. The CDR3 loop spans 15 amino acids. V was clipped by 5 bases and J by 5 bases; unmatched bases: 10. The CDR3 spells CASSPSASGINEQYF. CDR3 bases: TGTGCCAGCAGTCCATCGGCTAGCGGGATTAACGAGCAGTACTTC.

The chain couples TRBV5-1 to TRBJ2-7, with 12 bases that match TRBD2. The CDR3 runs to 15 residues. V was pared by 2 bases and J by 3 bases, with 3 bases of the junction left unmatched. Germline CDR1 and CDR2: SGHRS and YFSETQ. The CDR3 nucleotides read TGCGCCAGCAGCTTACTGACTAGCGGGAGCTACGAGCAGTACTTC. Amino acids: CASSLLTSGSYEQYF. Variable domain in full (rest from reference TRBV5-1 and TRBJ2-7): KAGVTQTPRYLIKTRGQQVTLSCSPISGHRSVSWYQQTPGQGLQFLFEYFSETQRNKGNFPGRFSGRQFSNSRSEMNVSTLELGDSALYLCASSLLTSGSYEQYFGPGTRLTVT.

This clone was seen only once. The chain recombines TRBV7-9 with TRBJ1-2; D not certain. This CDR3 is built from 16 residues. Germline V gene data show CDR1 as SEHNR and CDR2 as FQNEAQ (reference sequence). Trimming pared 2 bases from V and 6 bases from J, leaving 19 bases between. CDR3 sequence (DNA): TGTGCCAGCAGCTTACCCCCGGCGCAGTCATACCATGGCTACACCTTC. Its translation: CASSLPPAQSYHGYTF.

The V and J genes are TRBV15 and TRBJ1-1; TRBD1 might be the D (5 bases). Germline CDR1 LNHNV, CDR2 YYDKDF (reference sequence). This CDR3 is built from 12 residues. Between the trimmed V and J ends, which lost 5 bases and 9 bases, there was a span of 13 bases. The CDR3 reads CATSRSQGQAFF. CDR3 nucleotide sequence: TGTGCCACCAGCCGTTCGCAGGGTCAAGCTTTCTTT.

The rearrangement uses TRBV25-1 and TRBJ2-7; TRBD2 agrees at 16 bases. Per the germline V gene, CDR1 is MGHDK and CDR2 is SYGVNS. V gave up 3 bases and J gave up 6 bases; unmatched junction bases: 8. CDR3 length: 17 amino acids. DNA of the CDR3: TGTGCCAGCAGTGAGCTCACCGGGACTAGCGGGAGGGGCGAGCAGTACTTC. This translates into CASSELTGTSGRGEQYF.

Of note for this clone: Other DNA sequences in this sample translate to the same CDR3. This chain joins TRBV27 and TRBJ2-5; D might be TRBD1 (5 bases). CDR3 length: 14 amino acids. Trimming left V 7 bases short and J 5 bases short, with 17 bases between. The germline gives CDR1 MNHEY, CDR2 SMNVEV (reference sequence). CDR3 protein: CASNKQGFGETQYF. The CDR3 nucleotides are TGTGCCAGCAACAAGCAGGGTTTCGGGGAGACCCAGTACTTC.

This clone was picked up a small number of times. This chain links TRBV4-2 with TRBJ2-5; D may be TRBD2 (5 bases). Germline V lookup: CDR1 LGHNA, CDR2 YNFKEQ. V was shortened by 6 bases and J by 7 bases, with 21 bases between the two germline ends. This CDR3 is 15 amino acids long. The CDR3 sequence: CASSISHEEGGTQYF. CDR3 sequence (DNA): TGTGCCAGCAGTATCAGTCACGAGGAAGGAGGGACCCAGTACTTC.